What follows describes a single T cell receptor beta chain. The data stem from a study of shared clonotypes between healthy human individuals. CDR1 is MNHEY, CDR2 SMNVEV, per germline (reference sequence). Deletions cut 5 bases from V and 10 bases from J, with 15 bases between. The length of the CDR3 is 13 residues. CD45RO-negative CD8 cells positively selected for CCR7 made up the naive population, which excluded terminally differentiated effector memory CD45RA+ cells. The method was immunoSEQ multiplex PCR; TCRdb's version includes in-frame clones alone and lacks a portion of them. The sample yields about 2 million clones, 85% to 95% seen once.

The clonotype originates from a man aged 18 to 35 in good health. The V gene is TRBV27, the J gene TRBJ2-1, with D possibly TRBD2 on 7 matching bases. Sequencing used naive CD8+ T cells sorted from blood. The CDR3: CASSPPGEGEQFF. The CDR3 DNA reads TGTGCCAGCAGTCCCCCAGGGGAGGGAGAGCAGTTCTTC.